What follows are 18 T cell receptor beta chains derived from one specimen sequenced in a study of blood T cell repertoires in COVID-19. Sequenced by immunoSEQ multiplex PCR; TCRdb stores in-frame clones only, minus some. The sample gives 20,000 to 30,000 clones, nearly 90% of which show up once; roughly 1.7% is in the top ten. Sample: peripheral blood. The receptors come from a woman aged 60-75 years with active COVID-19.

V and J are TRBV21-1 and TRBJ2-7; the table names TRBD2, a call not compared with the DNA. TRBV21-1 is a recognized pseudogene. The CDR3 length is 12 residues. CDR3 protein: CASRRESYEQYF. CDR3 nucleotides: TGTGCCAGCAGGAGGGAGTCCTACGAGCAGTACTTC.

The chain is built from TRBV6-2 or TRBV6-3 and TRBJ2-3; D call uncertain. Trimming left V 6 bases short and J 0 bases short, with 10 bases between. CDR1 is MNHEY and CDR2 is SVGEGT in the germline V gene. This CDR3 is 14 amino acids long. Here the CDR3 DNA reads TGTGCCAGCAGCCCGATTAGTAGCACAGATACGCAGTATTTT. Amino acid sequence: CASSPISSTDTQYF.

This clone came up once. The chain is built from TRBV13 and TRBJ2-3, with 11 bases that match TRBD2. There are 18 residues in the CDR3. After removal of 4 bases from V and 0 bases from J, the junction contained 9 bases not matched to a gene. The V gene's germline CDR1 is PRHDT and CDR2 FYEKMQ (reference sequence). In DNA form, the CDR3 reads TGTGCCAGCAGCTCCCTTCGACTAGCGGGGCCTAGCACAGATACGCAGTATTTT. Translation gives CASSSLRLAGPSTDTQYF.

The chain is built from TRBV6-1 and TRBJ2-3; no firm D call. The CDR3 contains 14 residues. V lost 7 bases and J 1 base, leaving 12 bases between the germline ends. Looked up from germline, CDR1 is MNHNS and CDR2 is SASEGT. The CDR3 sequence: CASTYSERTDTQYF. CDR3 bases: TGTGCCAGCACCTACAGTGAACGCACAGATACGCAGTATTTT.

The V and J genes are TRBV4-1 and TRBJ2-5; D ambiguous. Germline CDR1 reads MGHRA; CDR2 reads YSYEKL. With 0 bases removed from V and 1 base from J, the gap between germline ends came to 9 bases. This CDR3 is built from 15 residues. DNA of the CDR3: TGCGCCAGCAGCCAAGACGGCTGGGCCCAAGAGACCCAGTACTTC. It encodes CASSQDGWAQETQYF.

V is TRBV14 and J is TRBJ2-3; 7 bases map to TRBD2. Germline V gives CDR1 SGHDN, CDR2 FVKESK. This CDR3 contains 16 residues. V trimming: 1 base; J trimming: 2 bases; junction bases outside the gene matches: 6. The CDR3 nucleotides read TGTGCCAGCAGCCAAGTGGGAGGGAGCCCCACAGATACGCAGTATTTT. It codes for CASSQVGGSPTDTQYF.

This clone has a single count. The V gene is TRBV28, the J gene TRBJ2-1, with 13 bases fitting TRBD2. The CDR3 is 16 amino acids. Germline loops: CDR1 MDHEN, CDR2 SYDVKM. The ends lost 5 bases at V and 6 bases at J; junction bases unmatched: 7. In DNA, the CDR3 is TGTGCCAGCAGTCTACCGGGACTAGCGGGGCCCAATGAGCAGTTCTTC. Translated: CASSLPGLAGPNEQFF.

V is TRBV7-9 and J is TRBJ2-1; possible D gene TRBD1, 6 bases. Trimming cost V 5 bases and J 0 bases, with 17 bases left between them. CDR3 length: 17 residues. Germline CDR1 is SEHNR and CDR2 is FQNEAQ (reference sequence). Here the CDR3 DNA reads TGTGCCAGCAGCCACCGACAGGACCCGAGCTCCTACAATGAGCAGTTCTTC. Residues: CASSHRQDPSSYNEQFF.

The chain links TRBV4-1 to TRBJ2-1, with D maybe TRBD2 (6 bases). The CDR3 is 15 residues long. Germline V gene lookup returns CDR1 MGHRA and CDR2 YSYEKL. Trimming removed 1 base from V and 8 bases from J, with 15 bases in between. CDR3 nucleotides: TGCGCCAGCAGCCAAGGAATTACACTAGCTTATGAGCAGTTCTTC. Translated, it gives CASSQGITLAYEQFF.

The V and J genes are TRBV7-3 and TRBJ2-1; 7 nucleotides align to TRBD2. Germline-derived CDR1 and CDR2 are SGHTA and FQGTGA. The CDR3 sequence is 15 residues long. Trimming at V came to 1 base and at J to 6 bases, leaving 6 bases not matched to a gene. This CDR3 reads CASSLSTSAVNEQFF. The DNA of the CDR3 is TGTGCCAGCAGCTTAAGCACTAGCGCTGTCAATGAGCAGTTCTTC.

Only a few counts were recorded for this clone. V usage is TRBV27 and J usage is TRBJ1-2; D is ambiguous. Deletions cut 5 bases from V and 8 bases from J, with 18 bases between. The CDR3 covers 14 residues. Germline loops: CDR1 MNHEY, CDR2 SMNVEV (reference sequence). CDR3 nucleotides: TGTGCCAGCAGTGTTACTATCGGGGAGCGAGGCTACACCTTC. Translation gives CASSVTIGERGYTF.

The chain uses TRBV7-9 and TRBJ2-2; a weak D match, TRBD2 (5 bases). The V end was cut by 4 bases, the J end by 11 bases, with 8 bases between. Germline values: CDR1 SEHNR, CDR2 FQNEAQ (reference sequence). The length of the CDR3 is 11 residues. CDR3 DNA sequence: TGTGCCAGCAGCTCACCGGGAGAGCTGTTTTTT. Translated, it gives CASSSPGELFF.

This chain uses TRBV11-2 with TRBJ2-2, with D perhaps TRBD2 (6 bases). The germline gives CDR1 SGHAT, CDR2 FQNNGV. The CDR3 spans 14 residues. Trimming cost V 0 bases and J 5 bases, with 7 bases left between them. CDR3 region: CASSLDLATGELFF. CDR3 sequence (DNA): TGTGCCAGCAGCTTAGATCTAGCGACCGGGGAGCTGTTTTTT.

The CDR3 nucleotides are TGTGCCAGCCGCAGTTGGAGGGGCGGGCGTACTGAAGCTTTCTTT. This sequence encodes CASRSWRGGRTEAFF. The genes are TRBV6-5 and TRBJ1-1, with D perhaps matching TRBD1 (5 bases). The germline CDR1 and CDR2 sequences are MNHEY and SVGAGI. The CDR3 loop spans 15 amino acids. V lost 8 bases to trimming and J lost 5 bases, with 21 bases between them.

The V call is TRBV5-1, the J call TRBJ2-1; 11 positions match TRBD2. The V gene end was trimmed by 3 bases and the J gene end by 10 bases; junction bases not matched to a gene: 9. CDR3 length equals 15 residues. Germline CDR1 reads SGHRS; CDR2 reads YFSETQ. The CDR3 region has the DNA TGCGCCAGCAGCTATAGCGGGAGGGCCTTTGGGGAGCAGTTCTTC. Its protein is CASSYSGRAFGEQFF.

The chain has TRBV4-2 and TRBJ2-4; D gene uncertain. Trimming took off 1 base at V and 13 bases at J, with 14 bases between the two ends. This CDR3 has 13 amino acids. In germline, CDR1 is LGHNA, CDR2 YNFKEQ. The DNA for the CDR3 is TGTGCCAGCAGCCAAGGCCTAGAGGTTGTCCAGTACTTC. This translates into CASSQGLEVVQYF.

V and J are TRBV2 and TRBJ2-1; tentatively, D is TRBD2 (5 bases). Germline CDR1 SNHLY, CDR2 FYNNEI. This CDR3 is 13 amino acids long. Trimming stripped 7 bases from V and 4 bases from J, with 11 bases between. The CDR3 sequence is CASTTGLYNEQFF. In DNA, the CDR3 is TGTGCCAGCACGACCGGACTTTACAATGAGCAGTTCTTC.

The chain recombines TRBV27 with TRBJ1-1, with 10 bases aligning to TRBD1. The CDR3 totals 16 residues. The germline V gene encodes CDR1 MNHEY and CDR2 SMNVEV (reference sequence). The V and J ends lost 5 bases and 2 bases, in that order; junction bases with no gene match: 8. The CDR3 region is CASSRGTGAINTEAFF. DNA for the CDR3: TGTGCCAGCAGTAGGGGGACAGGGGCGATTAACACTGAAGCTTTCTTT.